The clone carrying this T cell receptor (beta chain) was recorded once. This sample was included in a study of T-cell reconstitution after alpha-beta-depleted transplantation in children. Preparation of the TCRbeta library used unique molecular identifiers. TCRdb re-analysed the PCR reads in MiXCR, keeping a single row per CDR3 protein. The table has 750,000 to 950,000 distinct CDR3 sequences, about 15% seen once. The V gene lost 3 bases and the J gene lost 7 bases, with 17 bases spanning the gap. The CDR3 runs 14 residues. Germline values: CDR1 SGHRS, CDR2 YFSETQ. The sequencing here drew on PBMCs, mostly from graft donor cells, taken 360 days after TCRalphabeta/CD19-depleted stem cell transplant. The J gene is TRBJ2-7, the V gene TRBV5-1, with D possibly TRBD2 on 6 matching bases. The receptor was isolated from a male patient younger than 18 who had a stem cell transplant for acute lymphoblastic leukemia, so the T cells may come from the graft donor. This chain's CDR3 is CASSSPGALGEQYF. The CDR3 DNA sequence: TGCGCCAGCAGCTCGCCGGGAGCCCTGGGGGAGCAGTACTTC.